What follows are 10 T cell receptor beta chains derived from one specimen sequenced in a study of somatic mutations in cytotoxic T cells in rheumatoid arthritis. Clones were sequenced by immunoSEQ multiplex PCR, and TCRdb holds only the in-frame ones, with some missing. The sample includes 15,000 or so clones, 65% to 85% of them seen just once. Material: CD8+ T cells sorted from blood. Every receptor here comes from an adult with rheumatoid arthritis.

The rearrangement links TRBV15 to TRBJ1-1, with D unclear. V was cut by 2 bases and J by 5 bases, with 6 bases left in between. CDR1 is LNHNV and CDR2 is YYDKDF in the germline V gene (reference sequence). The CDR3 length is 12 residues. The CDR3 DNA sequence: TGTGCCACCAGCAGATGGAGAACTGAAGCTTTCTTT. It codes for CATSRWRTEAFF.

V is TRBV15 and J is TRBJ2-3; TRBD2 matches 10 bases. The germline gives CDR1 LNHNV, CDR2 YYDKDF (reference sequence). This CDR3 spans 16 amino acids. Unmatched junction bases numbered 4, after V lost 3 bases and J lost 1 base. The CDR3, as DNA: TGTGCCACCAGCAGGGACCTAGCGGGGGGCACAGATACGCAGTATTTT. Its protein is CATSRDLAGGTDTQYF.

The chain has TRBV6-6 and TRBJ1-1; the D gene is possibly TRBD1 (5 bases). The germline V gene has CDR1 MNHNY and CDR2 SVGAGI (reference sequence). Deletions cut 7 bases from V and 3 bases from J, with 15 bases between. This CDR3 spans 14 amino acids. The CDR3 loop reads CASIPKGLHTEAFF. The DNA of the CDR3 is TGTGCCAGCATACCTAAGGGGCTGCACACTGAAGCTTTCTTT.

V and J are TRBV15 and TRBJ1-2; D unresolved. The CDR3 is 15 amino acids. Trimming took off 1 base at V and 3 bases at J, with 12 bases between the two ends. CDR1 is LNHNV and CDR2 is YYDKDF in the germline V gene (reference sequence). The CDR3 sequence: CATSRVVGSYYGYTF. CDR3 nucleotides: TGTGCCACCAGCAGAGTGGTTGGCTCCTACTATGGCTACACCTTC.

The V and J genes are TRBV20-1 and TRBJ2-1, with D perhaps matching TRBD1 (5 bases). CDR3 length: 11 amino acids. Deletions cut 5 bases from V and 6 bases from J, with 8 bases between. Germline-derived CDR1 and CDR2 are DFQATT and SNEGSKA (reference sequence). The DNA for the CDR3 is TGCAGTGCTGGGCAGGGCAATGAGCAGTTCTTC. Encoded protein: CSAGQGNEQFF.

The J gene is TRBJ1-2, the V gene TRBV7-6; D possibly corresponds to TRBD1 (6 bases). This CDR3 spans 13 amino acids. Trimming took 2 bases from V and 8 from J, leaving 12 bases between them. The germline CDR1 and CDR2 sequences are SGHVS and FNYEAQ. CDR3 DNA: TGTGCCAGCAGCTTATACAGGGAGGAGGGCTACACCTTC. It codes for CASSLYREEGYTF.

The table lists this clone with a few counts. V and J are TRBV2 and TRBJ1-5; no firm D call. This CDR3 region has 14 residues. The V gene's germline CDR1 is SNHLY and CDR2 FYNNEI. V was cut by 1 base and J by 11 bases, with 15 bases left in between. CDR3 nucleotides: TGTGCCAGCAGTGAAGTTCCAGGTCCGTCCGCCCAGCATTTT. It specifies CASSEVPGPSAQHF.

This rearrangement joins TRBV13 to TRBJ1-1; D call uncertain. CDR3 length: 14 residues. Germline CDR1 and CDR2: PRHDT and FYEKMQ (reference sequence). V lost 5 bases, J lost 1 base, and 11 bases lay in between. CDR3: CASSRGPGNTEAFF. The CDR3 region has the DNA TGTGCCAGCAGCCGCGGACCGGGGAACACTGAAGCTTTCTTT. The variable domain in full, with the rest retrieved from reference TRBV13 and TRBJ1-1, is AAGVIQSPRHLIKEKRETATLKCYPIPRHDTVYWYQQGPGQDPQFLISFYEKMQSDKGSIPDRFSAQQFSDYHSELNMSSLELGDSALYFCASSRGPGNTEAFFGQGTRLTVV.

The rearrangement joins TRBV7-8 to TRBJ1-1; D not resolved. V dropped 5 bases and J dropped 1 base, with 20 bases sitting between them. Germline CDR1 and CDR2: SGHVS and FQNEAQ. CDR3 length: 17 amino acids. The CDR3, as DNA: TGTGCCAGCAGCACACCGGTGGCGCACTCAGCGAACACTGAAGCTTTCTTT. This encodes CASSTPVAHSANTEAFF.

The V and J genes are TRBV9 and TRBJ1-1; no firm D call. The germline V gene has CDR1 SGDLS and CDR2 YYNGEE. V was clipped by 4 bases and J by 0 bases, with 7 bases between them. CDR3 length: 13 residues. CDR3 sequence (DNA): TGTGCCAGCAGCTTAGAGGTGAACACTGAAGCTTTCTTT. It is translated as CASSLEVNTEAFF.